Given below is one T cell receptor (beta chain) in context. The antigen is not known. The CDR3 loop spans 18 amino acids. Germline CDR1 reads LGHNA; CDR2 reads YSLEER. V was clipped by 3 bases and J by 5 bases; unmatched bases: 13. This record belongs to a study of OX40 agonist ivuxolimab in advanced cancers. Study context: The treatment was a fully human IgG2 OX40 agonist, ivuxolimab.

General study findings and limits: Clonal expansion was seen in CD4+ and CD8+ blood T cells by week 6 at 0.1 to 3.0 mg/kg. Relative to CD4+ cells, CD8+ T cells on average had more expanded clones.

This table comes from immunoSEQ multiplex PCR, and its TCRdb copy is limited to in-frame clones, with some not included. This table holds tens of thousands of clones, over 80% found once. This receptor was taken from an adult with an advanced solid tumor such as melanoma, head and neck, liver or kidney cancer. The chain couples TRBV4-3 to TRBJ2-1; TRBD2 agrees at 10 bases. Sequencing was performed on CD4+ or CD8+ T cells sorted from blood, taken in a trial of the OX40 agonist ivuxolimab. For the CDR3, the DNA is TGCGCCAGCAGCCAGAGCAGAATCGGGACTAGCGTAAACAATGAGCAGTTCTTC. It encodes CASSQSRIGTSVNNEQFF.